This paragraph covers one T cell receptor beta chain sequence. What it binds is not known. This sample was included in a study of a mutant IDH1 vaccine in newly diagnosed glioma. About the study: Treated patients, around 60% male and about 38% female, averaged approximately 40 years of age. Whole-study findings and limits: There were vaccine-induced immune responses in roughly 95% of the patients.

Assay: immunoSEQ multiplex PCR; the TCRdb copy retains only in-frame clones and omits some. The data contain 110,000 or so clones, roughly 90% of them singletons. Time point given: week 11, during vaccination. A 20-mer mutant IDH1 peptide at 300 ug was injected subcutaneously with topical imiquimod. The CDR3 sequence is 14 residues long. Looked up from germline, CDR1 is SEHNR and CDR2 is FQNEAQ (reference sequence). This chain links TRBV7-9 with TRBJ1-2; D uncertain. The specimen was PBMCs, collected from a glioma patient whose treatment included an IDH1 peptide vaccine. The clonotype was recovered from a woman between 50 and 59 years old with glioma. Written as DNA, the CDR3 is TGTGCTTACGGGTCCACTGCTCAAAACTATGGCTACACCTTC. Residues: CAYGSTAQNYGYTF.